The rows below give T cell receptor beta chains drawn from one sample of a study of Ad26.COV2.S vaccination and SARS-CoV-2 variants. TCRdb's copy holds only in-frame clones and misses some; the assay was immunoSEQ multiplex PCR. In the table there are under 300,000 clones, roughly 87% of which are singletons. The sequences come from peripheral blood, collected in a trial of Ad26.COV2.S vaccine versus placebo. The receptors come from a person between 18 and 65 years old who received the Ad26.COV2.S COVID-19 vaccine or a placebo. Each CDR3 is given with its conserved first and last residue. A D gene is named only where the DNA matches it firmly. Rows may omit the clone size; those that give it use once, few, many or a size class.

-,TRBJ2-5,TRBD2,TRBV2,TGTGCCAGCAGCGTAGCAGCGGGATGGGAGACCCAGTACTTC,CASSVAAGWETQYF
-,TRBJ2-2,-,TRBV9,TGTGCCAGCAGCGAAACCGGGGAGCTGTTTTTT,CASSETGELFF
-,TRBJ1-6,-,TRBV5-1,TGCGCCAGCAGCTTGGCCAGTGGGGCAAATTCACCCCTCCACTTT,CASSLASGANSPLHF
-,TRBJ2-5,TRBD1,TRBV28,TGTGCCAGCATCAGGGACAGGGGAGAGACCCAGTACTTC,CASIRDRGETQYF
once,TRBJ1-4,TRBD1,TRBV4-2,TGTGCCAGCAGGCGGACAGGGAATGAAAAACTGTTTTTT,CASRRTGNEKLFF
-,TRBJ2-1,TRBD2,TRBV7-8,TGTGCCAGCAGCTCAAGGACTAGCGGGAAATATGAGCAGTTCTTC,CASSSRTSGKYEQFF
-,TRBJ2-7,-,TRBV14,TGTGCCAGCAGAGGGGACGGACAGCAGGAGCAGTACTTC,CASRGDGQQEQYF
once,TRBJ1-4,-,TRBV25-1,TGTGCCAGCAGTGAATCAGGACGGGGTACGGAAAAACTGTTTTTT,CASSESGRGTEKLFF
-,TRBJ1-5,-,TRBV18,TGTGCCAGCTCACCCGTTTTCGGGTCTAATAGCAATCAGCCCCAGCATTTT,CASSPVFGSNSNQPQHF
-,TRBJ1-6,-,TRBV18,TGTGCCAGCTCACTTCAGGGACCGGGGTCACCCCTCCACTTT,CASSLQGPGSPLHF
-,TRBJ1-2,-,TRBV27,TGTGCCACTTCCACAGGAGCTAACTATGGCTACACCTTC,CATSTGANYGYTF
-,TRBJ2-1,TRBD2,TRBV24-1,TGTGCCACCAGTGAGCGGGGCCGAGGACTAGCTTCCTACAATGAGCAGTTCTTC,CATSERGRGLASYNEQFF
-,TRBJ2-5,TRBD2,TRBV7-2,TGTGCCAGCAGCCCTCGGGTCGGGAGGGAGACCCAGTACTTC,CASSPRVGRETQYF
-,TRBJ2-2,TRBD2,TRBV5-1,TGCGCCAGCAGCTCCCCCCCCCTAGCGGGGGGCACCGGGGAGCTGTTTTTT,CASSSPPLAGGTGELFF
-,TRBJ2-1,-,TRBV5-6,TGTGCCAGCACCTTGGGGTATTTGTGGGGCCGGAAAACCTACAATGAGCAGTTCTTC,CASTLGYLWGRKTYNEQFF
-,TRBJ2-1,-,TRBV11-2,TGTGCCAGCAGCTCTGGGCCCCCTTGGGGCAATGAGCAGTTCTTC,CASSSGPPWGNEQFF
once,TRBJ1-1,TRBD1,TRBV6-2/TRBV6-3,TGTGCCAGCAGGTACAGGGGGCGAGTGAACACTGAAGCTTTCTTT,CASRYRGRVNTEAFF
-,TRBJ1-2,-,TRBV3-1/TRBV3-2,TGTGCCAGCAGCCAAGATGATAGGGGAAACTATGGCTACACCTTC,CASSQDDRGNYGYTF
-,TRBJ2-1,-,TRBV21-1,TGTGCTAGCAGAACTTACGCTAGGTTGTACAATGAGCAGTTCTTC,CASRTYARLYNEQFF
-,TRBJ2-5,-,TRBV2,TGTGCCAGCAGTGAATCAGATTTTGGCAGGGCGACGGGGGAGACCCAGTACTTC,CASSESDFGRATGETQYF
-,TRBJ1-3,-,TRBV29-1,TGCAGCGTTGAGCCGGGTCAGGGTGGAAACACCATATATTTT,CSVEPGQGGNTIYF
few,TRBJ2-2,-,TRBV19,TGTGCCAGTAGTATGTTTAGCGGGAACACCGGGGAGCTGTTTTTT,CASSMFSGNTGELFF
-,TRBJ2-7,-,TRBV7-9,TGTGCCAGCAGCTTAGGTCAGGGGACCTACGAGCAGTACTTC,CASSLGQGTYEQYF
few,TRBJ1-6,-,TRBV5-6,TGTGCCAGCAGCTTGGCACAGGGATCACCCCTCCACTTT,CASSLAQGSPLHF
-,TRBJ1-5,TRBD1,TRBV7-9,TGTGCCAGCAGCCTCGGTGCTTGGACAGGGGAACAGCCCCAGCATTTT,CASSLGAWTGEQPQHF
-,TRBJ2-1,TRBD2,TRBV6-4,TGTGCCAGCAGTGACGAACTAGCGGGAGGGGGCGAGCAGTTCTTC,CASSDELAGGGEQFF
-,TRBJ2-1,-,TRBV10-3,TGTGCCATCAGCCCCCGGGCTGGCTCCTACAATGAGCAGTTCTTC,CAISPRAGSYNEQFF
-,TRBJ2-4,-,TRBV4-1,TGCGCCAGCAGCCAAGGCGCAGCCGAGGACATTCAGTACTTC,CASSQGAAEDIQYF
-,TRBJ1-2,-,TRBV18,TGTGCCAGCTCACCAGACACCTCTAACTATGGCTACACCTTC,CASSPDTSNYGYTF
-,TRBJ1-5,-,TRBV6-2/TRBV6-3,TGTGCCAGCAGTTCCCGCTTGCCTCACAGGGATGGCAATCAGCCCCAGCATTTT,CASSSRLPHRDGNQPQHF